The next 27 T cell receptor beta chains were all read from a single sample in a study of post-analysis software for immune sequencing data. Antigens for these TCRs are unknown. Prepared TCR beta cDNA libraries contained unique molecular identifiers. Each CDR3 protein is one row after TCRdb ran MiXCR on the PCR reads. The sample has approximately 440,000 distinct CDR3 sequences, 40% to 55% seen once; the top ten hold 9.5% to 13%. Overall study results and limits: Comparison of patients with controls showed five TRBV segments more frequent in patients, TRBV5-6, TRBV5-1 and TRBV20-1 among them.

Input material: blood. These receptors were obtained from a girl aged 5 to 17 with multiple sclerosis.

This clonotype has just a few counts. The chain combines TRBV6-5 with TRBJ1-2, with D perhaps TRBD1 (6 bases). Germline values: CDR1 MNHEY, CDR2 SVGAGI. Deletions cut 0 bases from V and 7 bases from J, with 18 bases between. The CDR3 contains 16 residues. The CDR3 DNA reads TGTGCCAGCAGTTACTCCATCTCATTACAGGGTCCTGGCTACACCTTC. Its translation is CASSYSISLQGPGYTF.

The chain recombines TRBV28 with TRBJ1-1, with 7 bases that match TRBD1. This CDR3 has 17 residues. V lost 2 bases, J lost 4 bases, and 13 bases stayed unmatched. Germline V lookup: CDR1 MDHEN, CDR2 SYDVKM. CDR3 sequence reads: CASSLRRDSTYFTEAFF. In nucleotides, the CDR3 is TGTGCCAGCAGTTTACGCCGGGACAGTACCTACTTCACTGAAGCTTTCTTT.

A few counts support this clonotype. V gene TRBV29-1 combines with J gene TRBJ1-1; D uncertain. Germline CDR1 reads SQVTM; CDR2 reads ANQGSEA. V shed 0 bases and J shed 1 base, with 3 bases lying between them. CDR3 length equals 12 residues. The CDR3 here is CSVEEGNTEAFF. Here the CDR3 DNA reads TGCAGCGTTGAAGAAGGGAACACTGAAGCTTTCTTT.

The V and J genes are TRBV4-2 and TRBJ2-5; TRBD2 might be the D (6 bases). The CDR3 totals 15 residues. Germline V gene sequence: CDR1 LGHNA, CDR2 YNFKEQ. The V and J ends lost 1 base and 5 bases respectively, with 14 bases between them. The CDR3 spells CASSQAGTALETQYF. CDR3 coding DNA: TGTGCCAGCAGCCAAGCCGGGACTGCGCTTGAGACCCAGTACTTC.

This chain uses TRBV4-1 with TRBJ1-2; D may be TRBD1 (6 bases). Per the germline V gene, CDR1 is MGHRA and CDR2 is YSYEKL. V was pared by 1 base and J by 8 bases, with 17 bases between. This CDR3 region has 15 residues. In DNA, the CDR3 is TGCGCCAGCAGCCAAGCGGGGGCAGGGGTTGACGGCTACACCTTC. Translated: CASSQAGAGVDGYTF.

CDR3 in amino acids: CASSELGRGYQPQHF. Here the CDR3 DNA reads TGTGCCAGCAGTGAATTAGGACGGGGCTATCAGCCCCAGCATTTT. This chain connects TRBV27 to TRBJ1-5; possibly TRBD1 for D (5 bases). The CDR3 has 15 amino acids. Germline CDR1 reads MNHEY; CDR2 reads SMNVEV (reference sequence). Trimming removed 5 bases from V and 5 bases from J, with 16 bases in between.

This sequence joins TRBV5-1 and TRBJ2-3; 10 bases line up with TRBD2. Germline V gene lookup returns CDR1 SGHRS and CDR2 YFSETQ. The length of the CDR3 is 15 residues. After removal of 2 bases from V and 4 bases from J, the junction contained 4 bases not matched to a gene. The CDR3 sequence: CASSFVAGGPDTQYF. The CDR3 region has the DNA TGCGCCAGCAGCTTCGTAGCGGGAGGACCAGATACGCAGTATTTT.

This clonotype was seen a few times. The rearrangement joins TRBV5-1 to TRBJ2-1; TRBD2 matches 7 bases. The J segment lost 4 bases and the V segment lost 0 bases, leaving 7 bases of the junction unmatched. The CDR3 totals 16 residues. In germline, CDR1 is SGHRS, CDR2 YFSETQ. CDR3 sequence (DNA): TGCGCCAGCAGCTTGGTGGGGGGGATCGCTTACAATGAGCAGTTCTTC. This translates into CASSLVGGIAYNEQFF.

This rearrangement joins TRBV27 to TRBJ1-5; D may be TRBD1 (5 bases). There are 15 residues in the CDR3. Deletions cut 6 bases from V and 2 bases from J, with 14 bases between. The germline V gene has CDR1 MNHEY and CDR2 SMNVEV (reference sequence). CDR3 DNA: TGTGCCAGCAGCTCCCAGGGTCTAGGCAATCAGCCCCAGCATTTT. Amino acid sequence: CASSSQGLGNQPQHF.

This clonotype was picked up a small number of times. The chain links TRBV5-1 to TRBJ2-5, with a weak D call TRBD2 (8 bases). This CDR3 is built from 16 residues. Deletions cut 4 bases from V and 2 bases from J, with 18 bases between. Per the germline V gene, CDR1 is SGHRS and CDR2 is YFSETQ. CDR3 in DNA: TGCGCCAGCAGCCCCTTAGCGGGGACAGCTCAAGAGACCCAGTACTTC. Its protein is CASSPLAGTAQETQYF.

CDR3 nucleotides: TGCAGCGTTGAAGATCTTTTGGCAAGGGACACAGATACGCAGTATTTT. Protein sequence: CSVEDLLARDTDTQYF. V and J are TRBV29-1 and TRBJ2-3; no clear D gene. This CDR3 is 16 amino acids long. V was trimmed by 0 bases and J by 2 bases, leaving 15 bases between them. Per germline, CDR1 SQVTM and CDR2 ANQGSEA.

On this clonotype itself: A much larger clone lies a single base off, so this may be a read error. CDR3 in DNA: TGCAGTGCTAGAGTTCTCTCTAGTCCACACTACGAGCAGTACTTC. As protein: CSARVLSSPHYEQYF. The chain recombines TRBV20-1 with TRBJ2-7; D not certain. CDR3 length equals 15 residues. Germline CDR1 reads DFQATT; CDR2 reads SNEGSKA (reference sequence). V was shortened by 1 base and J by 3 bases, with 16 bases between the two germline ends.

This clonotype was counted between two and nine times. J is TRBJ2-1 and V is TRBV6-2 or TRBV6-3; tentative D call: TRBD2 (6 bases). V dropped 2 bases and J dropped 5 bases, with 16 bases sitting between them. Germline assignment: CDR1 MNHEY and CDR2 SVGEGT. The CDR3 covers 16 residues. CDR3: CASSYLPGTGHNEQFF. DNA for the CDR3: TGTGCCAGCAGTTACCTTCCCGGGACTGGTCACAATGAGCAGTTCTTC.

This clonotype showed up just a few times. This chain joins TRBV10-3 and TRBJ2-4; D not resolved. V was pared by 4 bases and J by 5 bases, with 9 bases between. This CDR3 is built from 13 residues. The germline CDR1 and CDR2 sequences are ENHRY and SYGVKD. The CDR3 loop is CAISAAEENIQYF. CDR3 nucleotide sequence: TGTGCCATCAGTGCGGCAGAGGAAAACATTCAGTACTTC.

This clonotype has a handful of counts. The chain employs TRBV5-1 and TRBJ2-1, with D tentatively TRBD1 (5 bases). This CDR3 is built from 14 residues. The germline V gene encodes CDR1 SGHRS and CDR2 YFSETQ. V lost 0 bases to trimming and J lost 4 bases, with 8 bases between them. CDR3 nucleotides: TGCGCCAGCAGCTTGGGTAGGGGATACAATGAGCAGTTCTTC. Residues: CASSLGRGYNEQFF.

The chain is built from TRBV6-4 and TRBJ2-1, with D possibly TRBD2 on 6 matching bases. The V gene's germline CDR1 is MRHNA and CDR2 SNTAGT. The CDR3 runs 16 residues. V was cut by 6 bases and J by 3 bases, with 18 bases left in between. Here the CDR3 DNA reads TGTGCCAGCAGCGCCTTTGGCCTAGCGAGCTACAATGAGCAGTTCTTC. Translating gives CASSAFGLASYNEQFF.

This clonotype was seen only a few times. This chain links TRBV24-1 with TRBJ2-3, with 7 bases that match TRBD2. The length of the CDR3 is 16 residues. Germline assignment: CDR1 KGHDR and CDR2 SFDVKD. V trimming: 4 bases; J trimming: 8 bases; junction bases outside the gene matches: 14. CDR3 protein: CATSEPSGLVAGTQYF. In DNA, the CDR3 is TGTGCCACCAGTGAACCTAGCGGCCTAGTGGCAGGTACGCAGTATTTT.

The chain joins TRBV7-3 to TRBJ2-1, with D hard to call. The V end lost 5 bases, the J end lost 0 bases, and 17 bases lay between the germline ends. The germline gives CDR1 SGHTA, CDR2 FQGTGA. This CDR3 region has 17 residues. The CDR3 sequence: CASSPRLGPHSYNEQFF. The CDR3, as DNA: TGTGCCAGCAGCCCCCGGTTAGGGCCGCACTCCTACAATGAGCAGTTCTTC.

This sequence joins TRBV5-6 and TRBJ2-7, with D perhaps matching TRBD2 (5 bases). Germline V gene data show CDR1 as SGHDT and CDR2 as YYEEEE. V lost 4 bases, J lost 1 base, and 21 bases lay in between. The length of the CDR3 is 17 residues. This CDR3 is CASSPSPGSLLSYEQYF. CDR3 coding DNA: TGTGCCAGCAGCCCCTCGCCGGGGTCACTTCTTTCCTACGAGCAGTACTTC.

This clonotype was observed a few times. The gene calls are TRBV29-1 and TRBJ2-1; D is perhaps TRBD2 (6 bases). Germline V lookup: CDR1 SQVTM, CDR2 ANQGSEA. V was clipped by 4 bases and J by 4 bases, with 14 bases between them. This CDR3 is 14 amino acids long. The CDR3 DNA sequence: TGCAGCGTTGCACCCGGGGGAGGATACAATGAGCAGTTCTTC. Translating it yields CSVAPGGGYNEQFF.

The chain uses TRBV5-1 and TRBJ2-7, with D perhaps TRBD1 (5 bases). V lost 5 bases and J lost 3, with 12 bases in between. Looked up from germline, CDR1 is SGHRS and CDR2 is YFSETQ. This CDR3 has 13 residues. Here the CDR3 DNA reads TGCGCCAGCAGTCCCGACAGTCTCTACGAGCAGTACTTC. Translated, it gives CASSPDSLYEQYF.

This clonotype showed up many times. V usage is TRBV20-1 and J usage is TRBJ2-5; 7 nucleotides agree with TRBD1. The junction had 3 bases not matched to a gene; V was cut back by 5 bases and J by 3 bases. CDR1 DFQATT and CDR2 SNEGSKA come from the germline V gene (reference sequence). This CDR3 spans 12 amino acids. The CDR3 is CSARQGEETQYF. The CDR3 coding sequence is TGCAGTGCTCGGCAGGGGGAAGAGACCCAGTACTTC.

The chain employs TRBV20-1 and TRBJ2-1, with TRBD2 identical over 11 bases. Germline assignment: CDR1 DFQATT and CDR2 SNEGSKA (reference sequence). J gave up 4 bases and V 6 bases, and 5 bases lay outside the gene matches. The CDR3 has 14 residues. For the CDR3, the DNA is TGCAGTGCGCAAACTAGCGGGAGATACAATGAGCAGTTCTTC. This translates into CSAQTSGRYNEQFF.

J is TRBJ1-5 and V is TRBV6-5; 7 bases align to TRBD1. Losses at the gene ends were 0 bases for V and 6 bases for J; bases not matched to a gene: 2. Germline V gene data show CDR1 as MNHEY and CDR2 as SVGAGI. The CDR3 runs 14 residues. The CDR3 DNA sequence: TGTGCCAGCAGTTACTCAGGGGGCGGTCAGCCCCAGCATTTT. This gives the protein CASSYSGGGQPQHF.

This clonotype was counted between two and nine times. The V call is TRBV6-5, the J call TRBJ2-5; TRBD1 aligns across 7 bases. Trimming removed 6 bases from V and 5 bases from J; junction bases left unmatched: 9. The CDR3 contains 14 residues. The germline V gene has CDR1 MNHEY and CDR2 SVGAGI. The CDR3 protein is CASSLIQGMETQYF. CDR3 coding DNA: TGTGCCAGCAGCCTTATACAGGGGATGGAGACCCAGTACTTC.

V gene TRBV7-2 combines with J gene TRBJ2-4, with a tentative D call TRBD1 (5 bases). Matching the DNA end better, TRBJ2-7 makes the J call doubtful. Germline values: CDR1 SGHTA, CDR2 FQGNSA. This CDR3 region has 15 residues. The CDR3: CASSLGATALYEQYF. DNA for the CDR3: TGTGCCAGCAGCTTAGGGGCGACAGCCTTATACGAGCAGTACTTC.

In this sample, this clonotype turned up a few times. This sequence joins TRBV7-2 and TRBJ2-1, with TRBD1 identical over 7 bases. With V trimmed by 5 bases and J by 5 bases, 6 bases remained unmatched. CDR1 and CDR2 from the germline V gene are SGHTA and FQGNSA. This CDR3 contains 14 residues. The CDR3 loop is CASSTSGTDNEQFF. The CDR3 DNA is TGTGCCAGCAGCACCTCCGGGACAGACAATGAGCAGTTCTTC. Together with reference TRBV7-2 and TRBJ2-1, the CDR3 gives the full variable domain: GAGVSQSPSNKVTEKGKDVELRCDPISGHTALYWYRQSLGQGLEFLIYFQGNSAPDKSGLPSDRFSAERTGGSVSTLTIQRTQQEDSAVYLCASSTSGTDNEQFFGPGTRLTVL.